This TCR beta chain was sequenced during a study of technical replicates of blood from a few donors (dated by TCRdb to about 2017). The library was prepared using the immunoSEQ multiplex PCR assay. The immuneACCESS repertoire file appears here via TCRdb, limited to in-frame rearrangements. These files lack a portion of the clones; in checked studies, under half of the deficit traces to unresolved V genes, and the cause of the others is not known. The sample table contains more than 65,000 clones; only one count was recorded for 91% of them. Approximately 0.41% of the sample belongs to the ten largest clones. V ends up 0 bases short and J 5 bases short, with an unmatched junction base count of 18. Reading the germline V gene gives CDR1 SGHTA and CDR2 FQGTGA. The CDR3, from cysteine to phenylalanine, totals 20 residues. Just CDR3 DNA is preserved here, 60 bases in frame from base 1. Concerning this clone itself: Its antigen is not yet known. There are no base qualities to consult, and no much larger clone falls within one base.

This clonotype was sampled from a human donor in good health. The rearrangement joined TRBV7-3 to TRBJ2-7; 11 of the junction bases match TRBD2. Specimen: T cells isolated from PBMCs. Read as DNA, the sequence is TGTGCCAGCAGCTTAACCGAGCCACTAGCGGGAGCCCTTCACTCTGACGAGCAGTACTTC. It encodes CASSLTEPLAGALHSDEQYF.